The count of the clone carrying this T cell receptor beta chain is one. As processed by the authors: Estimates of nucleated cell counts were drawn from the amplification of reference gene primers. Produced via immunoSEQ multiplex PCR; TCRdb's table is partial and in-frame only. That table supplies the V and J calls and clone size; D and trimming were determined from the DNA. The repertoire holds fewer than 250,000 clones, 85% seen once, with about 8.2% in the top ten. These data originate in a study of blood T cell repertoires in COVID-19. Germline V lookup: CDR1 WNHNN, CDR2 SYGVQD (reference sequence). The V gene end was trimmed by 5 bases and the J gene end by 4 bases; junction bases not matched to a gene: 4. There are 13 residues in the CDR3.

The chain joins TRBV10-1 to TRBJ1-1; TRBD1 aligns across 7 bases. The sample comprised PBMCs or T cells enriched from blood (not recorded which). This clonotype was sampled from a woman between 45 and 65 years old with acute COVID-19. CDR3 amino acids: CASSWDRRTEAFF. The CDR3 region has the DNA TGCGCCAGCAGTTGGGACAGACGCACTGAAGCTTTCTTT.